These T cell receptor beta chains were read from a single sample in a study of regulatory T cells in long-lasting Graves disease. One entry per CDR3 protein results from TCRdb running MiXCR on the multiplex PCR reads. The sample lists about 400,000 distinct CDR3 sequences, less than 20% occurring once. Sequences were derived from peripheral blood mononuclear cells (PBMCs), sampled at new diagnosis, from a patient treated with antithyroid drugs. The source is a female donor with Graves disease. Each CDR3 is given without its conserved first and last residue.

TRBV25-1	TRBJ2-2	ASSESGYGELF
TRBV29-1	TRBJ2-5	SVEGLAGVLSGETQY
TRBV7-2	TRBJ1-1	ASSLRTAMNTEAF
TRBV7-3	TRBJ2-1	ASSPSGDNEQF
TRBV20-1	TRBJ2-1	SARDRFARDGRPSSYNEQF
TRBV12-3/TRBV12-4	TRBJ1-4	ASSFLRGEKLF
TRBV15	TRBJ1-1	ATSRDRATEAF
TRBV6-2/TRBV6-3	TRBJ2-2	ASRRTGELF
TRBV11-2	TRBJ2-1	ASRNGRGTRRSEQF
TRBV18	TRBJ1-1	ASAQGERGTEAF
TRBV4-1	TRBJ2-1	ASSQDSRGYSNEQF
TRBV9	TRBJ2-3	ASSVGAGATDTQY
TRBV28	TRBJ2-2	ASSLSVRTITGELF
TRBV11-2	TRBJ2-1	ASSLTGTGPYNEQF
TRBV28	TRBJ2-7	ASSPAYRDEQY
TRBV6-1	TRBJ1-1	ASSGMVNTEAF
TRBV7-9	TRBJ2-5	ASRPGTGKETQY
TRBV5-1	TRBJ2-1	ASSLLSPSSYNEQF
TRBV20-1	TRBJ2-3	SERDFTDTQY